These 27 T cell receptor beta chains were all obtained from the same sample, sequenced in a study of T cells generated in artificial thymic organoids. Semi-nested PCR with reverse primers in the TRAC or TRBC constant regions amplified each chain separately. Each CDR3 protein gets one entry after TCRdb re-called the 5' RACE reads with MiXCR. The sample records about 5,400 distinct CDR3 sequences, less than 30% being singletons. The organoids combined MS5 murine stromal cells carrying human DLL1 with human hematopoietic stem and progenitor cells. Residual T cells were removed by FACS sorting CD34+CD3- progenitor cells before seeding the organoids. Antigens of these TCRs are unknown. The sample taken for sequencing was naive CD8+ T cells grown in artificial thymic organoids from cord blood stem and progenitor cells. The subset here: CD3+TCRalphabeta+CD8SP T cells; for blood, CD45RO-CCR7+ naive CD8+ T cells. The receptors come from a human donor who gave cord blood stem cells for thymic organoid culture, a cardiac surgery patient who gave postnatal thymus, or a blood donor (not recorded which).

By share, this clonotype ranks as medium-sized (0.01 to 0.1%). The V and J genes are TRBV12-3 or TRBV12-4 and TRBJ2-1; D unclear. The V end was cut by 4 bases, the J end by 4 bases, with 14 bases between. This CDR3 contains 15 residues. The chain's CDR3 is CASSWRRPVYNEQFF. As DNA, the CDR3 is TGTGCCAGCAGTTGGAGACGGCCCGTTTACAATGAGCAGTTCTTC.

In this sample, this clonotype is medium-sized. The chain combines TRBV27 with TRBJ2-7; possible D gene TRBD2, 6 bases. The CDR3 totals 13 residues. Germline values: CDR1 MNHEY, CDR2 SMNVEV (reference sequence). V was shortened by 1 base and J by 4 bases, with 8 bases between the two germline ends. For the CDR3, the DNA is TGTGCCAGCAGTTTATGCGGGAAGTACGAGCAGTACTTC. It specifies CASSLCGKYEQYF.

The rearrangement links TRBV6-6 to TRBJ1-6; D might be TRBD1 (6 bases). Germline CDR1 reads MNHNY; CDR2 reads SVGAGI (reference sequence). This CDR3 is built from 14 residues. Trimming took off 4 bases at V and 6 bases at J, with 10 bases between the two ends. The CDR3 sequence is CASSWTVRNSPLHF. DNA for the CDR3: TGTGCCAGCAGTTGGACAGTCCGTAATTCACCCCTCCACTTT.

With respect to this clonotype: This clone may be a read error of a much larger clone one base away. The chain recombines TRBV12-5 with TRBJ2-7, with no clear D. Germline V CDR1 and CDR2: LGHNT, FRNRAP. This CDR3 is built from 13 residues. Trimming shortened V by 2 bases and J by 5 bases, and 10 bases separated the two germline ends. The CDR3 nucleotides are TGTGCTAGTGGTTTGAGTTGCATCCACGAGCAGTACTTC. It encodes CASGLSCIHEQYF.

The genes are TRBV5-8 and TRBJ2-2; D possibly uses TRBD1 or TRBD2 (5 bases each). Deletions cut 4 bases from V and 5 bases from J, with 18 bases between. The CDR3 extends over 16 amino acids. Germline V gene data show CDR1 as SGHTS and CDR2 as YDEGEE. CDR3 protein: CASSMAPGRRTGELFF. The CDR3, as DNA: TGTGCCAGCAGCATGGCCCCGGGGCGACGGACCGGGGAGCTGTTTTTT.

This clonotype ranks as medium-sized. This sequence joins TRBV5-1 and TRBJ2-1, with 12 nucleotides matching TRBD2. CDR1 SGHRS and CDR2 YFSETQ come from the germline V gene. V shed 0 bases, J shed 9 bases, and the junction held 4 bases outside the gene matches. The CDR3 runs 15 residues. As DNA, the CDR3 is TGCGCCAGCAGCTTGGCCGAGACTAGCGGGAGTGAGCAGTTCTTC. Translation gives CASSLAETSGSEQFF.

This clonotype rates as large. The chain has TRBV24-1 and TRBJ2-5; weak D call: TRBD1 (6 bases). The CDR3 sequence is 13 residues long. V lost 7 bases, J lost 1 base, and 9 bases lay in between. CDR1 KGHDR and CDR2 SFDVKD come from the germline V gene. CDR3 DNA sequence: TGTGCCACCAGGGGACAATTCCAAGAGACCCAGTACTTC. As protein: CATRGQFQETQYF.

At least ten counts were recorded for this clonotype. The chain combines TRBV27 with TRBJ2-7; TRBD1 agrees at 8 bases. The junction had 3 bases not matched to a gene; V was cut back by 3 bases and J by 5 bases. CDR1 MNHEY and CDR2 SMNVEV come from the germline V gene (reference sequence). CDR3 length equals 13 residues. Here the CDR3 reads CASSFHRGDEQYF. CDR3 nucleotide sequence: TGTGCCAGCAGTTTCCACAGGGGGGACGAGCAGTACTTC.

By share, this clonotype ranks as medium-sized. The chain links TRBV20-1 to TRBJ2-4, with D tentatively TRBD1 (7 bases). The germline V gene has CDR1 DFQATT and CDR2 SNEGSKA (reference sequence). Trimming took 5 bases from V and 3 from J, leaving 14 bases between them. This CDR3 has 14 residues. The CDR3 region is CSASGGIDKNIQYF. CDR3 DNA sequence: TGCAGTGCTTCAGGGGGGATCGACAAAAACATTCAGTACTTC.

This clonotype has just a few counts. The chain employs TRBV5-1 and TRBJ2-5; TRBD2 matches 12 bases. The CDR3 is 19 amino acids. Germline lookup yields CDR1 SGHRS and CDR2 YFSETQ. The V gene end was trimmed by 4 bases and the J gene end by 0 bases; junction bases not matched to a gene: 13. CDR3 loop: CASSPEWASGGDYQETQYF. CDR3 sequence (DNA): TGCGCCAGCAGCCCGGAGTGGGCTAGCGGGGGGGACTACCAAGAGACCCAGTACTTC.

This clonotype was counted many times. The chain combines TRBV5-6 with TRBJ2-7, with 8 bases matching TRBD1. CDR1 is SGHDT and CDR2 is YYEEEE in the germline V gene. The J segment lost 2 bases and the V segment lost 3 bases, leaving 13 bases of the junction unmatched. The CDR3 runs 17 residues. For the CDR3, the DNA is TGTGCCAGCAGCTCGCCACTAACAGGGGGAGAAGCCTACGAGCAGTACTTC. This codes for CASSSPLTGGEAYEQYF. The full variable domain, rest sourced from reference TRBV5-6 and TRBJ2-7, is DAGVTQSPTHLIKTRGQQVTLRCSPKSGHDTVSWYQQALGQGPQFIFQYYEEEERQRGNFPDRFSGHQFPNYSSELNVNALLLGDSALYLCASSSPLTGGEAYEQYFGPGTRLTVT.

Within the sample, this clonotype is medium-sized (0.01 to 0.1%). The V gene is TRBV4-3, the J gene TRBJ2-7; D remains ambiguous. The germline gives CDR1 LGHNA, CDR2 YSLEER. The V and J ends lost 0 bases and 2 bases respectively, with 14 bases between them. CDR3 length: 16 residues. CDR3 sequence reads: CASSQEVWINTYEQYF. CDR3 sequence (DNA): TGCGCCAGCAGCCAAGAAGTGTGGATAAATACCTACGAGCAGTACTTC.

This clonotype qualifies as medium-sized. V usage is TRBV18 and J usage is TRBJ2-7; D is possibly TRBD1 (5 bases). CDR1 and CDR2 from the germline V gene are KGHSH and LQKENI. There are 15 residues in the CDR3. Trimming cost V 4 bases and J 4 bases, with 17 bases left between them. This CDR3 is CASSHASQGLYEQYF. Written as DNA, the CDR3 is TGTGCCAGCTCACACGCGAGCCAGGGTTTGTACGAGCAGTACTTC.

This clonotype is judged medium-sized. The J gene is TRBJ2-2, the V gene TRBV4-3; D gene unclear. The V gene lost 0 bases and the J gene lost 1 base, with 6 bases spanning the gap. The CDR3 runs 15 residues. The germline V gene encodes CDR1 LGHNA and CDR2 YSLEER. CDR3 DNA sequence: TGCGCCAGCAGCCAAGAAGGACGGAACACCGGGGAGCTGTTTTTT. The encoded protein is CASSQEGRNTGELFF.

By sample share, this clonotype is medium-sized. The rearrangement links TRBV6-6 to TRBJ1-1; D unclear. CDR1 MNHNY and CDR2 SVGAGI come from the germline V gene (reference sequence). V was pared by 0 bases and J by 11 bases, with 7 bases between. The CDR3 has 11 amino acids. In nucleotides, the CDR3 is TGTGCCAGCAGTTACTCGAGGGCGGCTTTCTTT. Its protein is CASSYSRAAFF.

In its sample, this clonotype was seen a few times. The rearrangement links TRBV21-1 to TRBJ1-1; TRBD1 is the table's D call and was not checked against the DNA. TRBV21-1 constitutes a pseudogene. The CDR3 has 19 residues. CDR3 in DNA: TGTGCCAGCAGCAACCCTTACCGGGTCTCGATAAGTGGGAACACTGAAGCTTTCTTT. Its translation: CASSNPYRVSISGNTEAFF.

This clonotype has a handful of counts. The V gene is TRBV5-1, the J gene TRBJ1-1; D call uncertain. In germline, CDR1 is SGHRS, CDR2 YFSETQ. Between the trimmed V and J ends, which lost 2 bases and 11 bases, there was a span of 16 bases. The CDR3 length is 13 residues. CDR3 residues: CASSFGSLQGAFF. The CDR3 DNA is TGCGCCAGCAGCTTTGGGTCGTTACAAGGGGCTTTCTTT.

This clonotype counts as medium-sized (0.01 to 0.1%). This chain joins TRBV12-5 and TRBJ2-3, with D perhaps matching TRBD2 (5 bases). The CDR3 is 17 amino acids. Germline-derived CDR1 and CDR2 are LGHNT and FRNRAP. Deletions cut 0 bases from V and 0 bases from J, with 13 bases between. For the CDR3, the DNA is TGTGCTAGTGGTTTGGTATGTTATAGGACTAGCACAGATACGCAGTATTTT. Protein product: CASGLVCYRTSTDTQYF.

The V and J genes are TRBV27 and TRBJ2-3; D not resolved. Germline assignment: CDR1 MNHEY and CDR2 SMNVEV (reference sequence). Trimming shortened V by 4 bases and J by 2 bases, and 7 bases separated the two germline ends. There are 13 residues in the CDR3. The CDR3 DNA reads as TGTGCCAGCAGTTCGTACCACACAGATACGCAGTATTTT. Translation: CASSSYHTDTQYF.

This clonotype was recorded a few times. Compared with germline, one end of the junction differs, possibly owing to a read error. The chain links TRBV12-3 or TRBV12-4 to TRBJ1-5, with 7 bases fitting TRBD1. The CDR3 length is 14 residues. The CDR3 DNA is TGTGCCAGCAGCCGCAGGGGGACGAATCAGTCCCAGCATTTT. This gives the protein CASSRRGTNQSQHF.

This clonotype is medium-sized by share. The chain recombines TRBV4-1 with TRBJ2-7; D unresolved. Looked up from germline, CDR1 is MGHRA and CDR2 is YSYEKL. The V end lost 3 bases, the J end lost 0 bases, and 18 bases lay between the germline ends. The CDR3 has 17 residues. DNA for the CDR3: TGCGCCAGCAGCCATCCCCCGTCCGGGCCTAGCTCCTACGAGCAGTACTTC. This codes for CASSHPPSGPSSYEQYF.

This clonotype is labeled as medium-sized. CDR3 sequence reads: CASSPGLAYYEQYF. The CDR3 DNA reads TGTGCCAGCAGCCCCGGACTAGCCTACTACGAGCAGTACTTC. This chain connects TRBV7-2 to TRBJ2-7; 8 bases align to TRBD2. The CDR3 consists of 14 residues. Germline V lookup: CDR1 SGHTA, CDR2 FQGNSA. Trimming at V came to 5 bases and at J to 3 bases, leaving 6 bases not matched to a gene.

Within the sample, this clonotype is medium-sized (0.01 to 0.1%). The gene calls are TRBV18 and TRBJ2-7, with D unclear. The CDR3 length is 15 residues. Germline assignment: CDR1 KGHSH and CDR2 LQKENI. Trimming shortened V by 3 bases and J by 0 bases, and 12 bases separated the two germline ends. Here the CDR3 DNA reads TGTGCCAGCTCACCTTGTCATGGTCCCTCCTACGAGCAGTACTTC. This sequence encodes CASSPCHGPSYEQYF.

In its sample, this clonotype ranks as medium-sized. The chain combines TRBV28 with TRBJ1-5; D gene unclear. This CDR3 comprises 13 residues. Germline CDR1 and CDR2: MDHEN and SYDVKM. Trimming stripped 8 bases from V and 5 bases from J, with 13 bases between. The CDR3 DNA reads TGTGCCAGCTCCATCGACGGTTATCAGCCCCAGCATTTT. It specifies CASSIDGYQPQHF.

This clonotype ranks as medium-sized. V is TRBV6-2 or TRBV6-3 and J is TRBJ2-1; 11 bases agree with TRBD2. This CDR3 comprises 16 residues. Germline trimming cut 6 bases from V and 1 base from J; bases unmatched to any gene: 5. Germline assignment: CDR1 MNHEY and CDR2 SVGEGT. CDR3: CASSTPSGRSYNEQFF. The CDR3 DNA sequence: TGTGCCAGCAGCACCCCTAGCGGGAGGTCCTACAATGAGCAGTTCTTC.

This clonotype ranks as medium-sized (0.01 to 0.1%). The chain has TRBV7-2 and TRBJ2-4; TRBD2 agrees at 7 bases. This CDR3 is 14 amino acids long. Germline CDR1 and CDR2: SGHTA and FQGNSA. Germline trimming cut 5 bases from V and 7 bases from J; bases unmatched to any gene: 8. The CDR3 spells CASSPSGARNIQYF. In DNA form, the CDR3 reads TGTGCCAGCAGCCCTAGCGGAGCCCGGAACATTCAGTACTTC.

Only one count was recorded for this clonotype. A much more abundant neighbour one base away suggests this may be a read error. The chain employs TRBV10-3 and TRBJ2-7; D may correspond to TRBD1 or TRBD2 (5 bases each). This CDR3 spans 16 amino acids. Between the trimmed V and J ends, which lost 5 bases and 3 bases, there was a span of 20 bases. The V gene's germline CDR1 is ENHRY and CDR2 SYGVKD. The CDR3 DNA follows: TGTGCCATCAGTCCTGAGAGGGGACGGCCCCTCTACGAGCAGTACTTC. It is translated as CAISPERGRPLYEQYF.